A selection of T cell receptor beta chains follows, all from one sample in a study of beta chain features in type 1 diabetes. Some clones are missing from TCRdb's copy, which holds only in-frame ones; the method was immunoSEQ multiplex PCR. The sample lists about 220,000 clones; 11% were seen once. Sample: central memory CD4+ T cells from blood. The source is a man aged 18 to 29 in good health. The CDR3 runs from the conserved cysteine through the conserved F or W. The order of the fields is D gene, J gene, clone size, V gene, CDR3 DNA, CDR3 protein. D genes are given only for firm matches. Rows give clone size only sometimes, using once, few, many, or a class for an expanded clone.

D gene: TRBD1
J gene: TRBJ1-1
clone size: few
V gene: TRBV29-1
CDR3 DNA: TGCAGCGCCCTGACAGGGCTGAACACTGAAGCTTTCTTT
CDR3 protein: CSALTGLNTEAFF

D gene: TRBD2
J gene: TRBJ2-6
clone size: few
V gene: TRBV19
CDR3 DNA: TGTGCCAGTAGTATAGCTAGCGGGAGTTTCTCTGGGGCCAACGTCCTGACTTTC
CDR3 protein: CASSIASGSFSGANVLTF

D gene: .
J gene: TRBJ2-7
clone size: many
V gene: TRBV5-4
CDR3 DNA: TGTGCCAGCAGCTTGCCGGGGAGATACGAGCAGTACTTC
CDR3 protein: CASSLPGRYEQYF

D gene: .
J gene: TRBJ2-5
clone size: many
V gene: TRBV5-1
CDR3 DNA: TGCGCCAGCAGCATATCGGGGACCTGGCAAGAGACCCAGTACTTC
CDR3 protein: CASSISGTWQETQYF

D gene: .
J gene: TRBJ2-3
clone size: few
V gene: TRBV7-2
CDR3 DNA: TGTGCCAGCAGCGGTGGGGGACTCGGCACAGATACGCAGTATTTT
CDR3 protein: CASSGGGLGTDTQYF

D gene: TRBD2
J gene: TRBJ2-3
clone size: .
V gene: TRBV30
CDR3 DNA: TGTGCCTGGGCTCTCCTAGCGGGAAACACAGATACGCAGTATTTT
CDR3 protein: CAWALLAGNTDTQYF

D gene: .
J gene: TRBJ2-1
clone size: .
V gene: TRBV7-8
CDR3 DNA: TGTGCCAGCAGCTTAGCCCCGGCCCTGGGTAATGAGCAGTTCTTC
CDR3 protein: CASSLAPALGNEQFF

D gene: TRBD2
J gene: TRBJ2-3
clone size: few
V gene: TRBV7-9
CDR3 DNA: TGTGCCAGCAGCTTAGGTCGAGCGGGACCAGATACGCAGTATTTT
CDR3 protein: CASSLGRAGPDTQYF

D gene: TRBD2
J gene: TRBJ2-7
clone size: .
V gene: TRBV7-2
CDR3 DNA: TGTGCCAGCAGCTTAGATGATAGCGGGAGGGGGCCCTACGAGCAGTACTTC
CDR3 protein: CASSLDDSGRGPYEQYF

D gene: TRBD2
J gene: TRBJ2-1
clone size: .
V gene: TRBV7-8
CDR3 DNA: TGTGCCAGCAGCTATCTTAGCGGGAGGGCCCGCGATGAGCAGTTCTTC
CDR3 protein: CASSYLSGRARDEQFF

D gene: TRBD2
J gene: TRBJ2-1
clone size: few
V gene: TRBV4-3
CDR3 DNA: TGCGCCAGCAGCCAAACTAGCGGGAGTGTCAATGAGCAGTTCTTC
CDR3 protein: CASSQTSGSVNEQFF

D gene: .
J gene: TRBJ1-5
clone size: few
V gene: TRBV14
CDR3 DNA: TGTGCCAGCAGCCAAGGGTACAATCAGCCCCAGCATTTT
CDR3 protein: CASSQGYNQPQHF

D gene: .
J gene: TRBJ1-5
clone size: few
V gene: TRBV30
CDR3 DNA: TGTGCCTGGAACCCAGGGTTGGATCAGCCCCAGCATTTT
CDR3 protein: CAWNPGLDQPQHF

D gene: .
J gene: TRBJ1-2
clone size: few
V gene: TRBV5-4
CDR3 DNA: TGTGCCAGCAGTCCGGACGGAAACTATGGCTACACCTTC
CDR3 protein: CASSPDGNYGYTF

D gene: .
J gene: TRBJ2-7
clone size: few
V gene: TRBV11-2
CDR3 DNA: TGTGCCAGCAGCCGTCAAATAGTAGGCGGCGAGCAGTACTTC
CDR3 protein: CASSRQIVGGEQYF

D gene: TRBD1
J gene: TRBJ1-1
clone size: few
V gene: TRBV5-1
CDR3 DNA: TGCGCCAGCAGCAAAGGGACAGCGAACACTGAAGCTTTCTTT
CDR3 protein: CASSKGTANTEAFF

D gene: TRBD1
J gene: TRBJ1-2
clone size: .
V gene: TRBV5-1
CDR3 DNA: TGCGCCAGCAGCCCCGTGGGACAGGGTACGGTCGGCTACACCTTC
CDR3 protein: CASSPVGQGTVGYTF

D gene: .
J gene: TRBJ2-1
clone size: few
V gene: TRBV4-2
CDR3 DNA: TGTGCCAGCACATATACGAGACAGGGAGGCTCCTACAATGAGCAGTTCTTC
CDR3 protein: CASTYTRQGGSYNEQFF

D gene: .
J gene: TRBJ2-5
clone size: .
V gene: TRBV4-1
CDR3 DNA: TGCGCCAGCAGCCCTCGGTCGAGGGAGACTGCAGAGACCCAGTACTTC
CDR3 protein: CASSPRSRETAETQYF

D gene: TRBD2
J gene: TRBJ2-5
clone size: many
V gene: TRBV10-3
CDR3 DNA: TGTGCCATCAGTGAAAGTCTAGCGGGAGGGCAAGAGACCCAGTACTTC
CDR3 protein: CAISESLAGGQETQYF

D gene: .
J gene: TRBJ2-2
clone size: few
V gene: TRBV11-2
CDR3 DNA: TGTGCCAGCAGTCACAGATTGAACCTGGAGCTGTTTTTT
CDR3 protein: CASSHRLNLELFF

D gene: TRBD1
J gene: TRBJ2-7
clone size: many
V gene: TRBV29-1
CDR3 DNA: TGCAGCGTCCCGGGACAGGGTAAGGACGAGCAGTACTTC
CDR3 protein: CSVPGQGKDEQYF

D gene: .
J gene: TRBJ1-2
clone size: .
V gene: TRBV4-1
CDR3 DNA: TGCGCCAGCAGCCAAGATCCCGGGCAGCATAACACCTTC
CDR3 protein: CASSQDPGQHNTF